The sequence of this T cell receptor (beta chain) was determined in a study of blood T cells in healthy people across ages. Study results and caveats: CMV status of donors was unknown, possibly confounding expanded clonotype changes. With naive T cell percentage, TCR beta diversity showed a strong correlation.

In its sample, this clonotype was seen a few times. Its target is not known. It was with a sample-barcoded 5' primer and a J-beta primer mix that a second PCR of roughly 6 to 12 cycles was run. Every cDNA molecule carried a tag from a template-switch adaptor bearing 12 random nucleotides. Paired-end reads containing CDR3 totaled no fewer than 3 million for each sample. TCRdb reanalysed the 5' RACE reads using MiXCR and keeps one entry per CDR3 protein. The sample contains some 730,000 distinct CDR3 sequences, roughly 20% of which appear only once. The V gene's germline CDR1 is LGHDT and CDR2 YNNKEL (reference sequence). Trimming shortened V by 1 base and J by 0 bases, and 11 bases separated the two germline ends. There are 16 residues in the CDR3.

This clonotype was sampled from a man between 65 and 79 years old in good health. The V call is TRBV3-1, the J call TRBJ2-3; TRBD2 is a possible D gene (6 bases). The sample was blood. CDR3 loop: CASSQGGTPSTDTQYF. The DNA for the CDR3 is TGTGCCAGCAGCCAAGGGGGGACTCCCAGCACAGATACGCAGTATTTT.